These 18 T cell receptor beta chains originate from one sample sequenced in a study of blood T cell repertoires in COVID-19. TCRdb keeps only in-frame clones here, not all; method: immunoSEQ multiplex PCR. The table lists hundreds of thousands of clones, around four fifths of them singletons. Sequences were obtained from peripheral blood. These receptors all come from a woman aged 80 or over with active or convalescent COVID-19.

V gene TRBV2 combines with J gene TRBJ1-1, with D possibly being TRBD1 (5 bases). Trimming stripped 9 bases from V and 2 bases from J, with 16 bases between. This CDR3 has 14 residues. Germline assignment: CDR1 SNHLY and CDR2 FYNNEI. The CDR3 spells CARLREGLNTEAFF. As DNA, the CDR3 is TGTGCCAGGCTTAGGGAGGGACTAAACACTGAAGCTTTCTTT.

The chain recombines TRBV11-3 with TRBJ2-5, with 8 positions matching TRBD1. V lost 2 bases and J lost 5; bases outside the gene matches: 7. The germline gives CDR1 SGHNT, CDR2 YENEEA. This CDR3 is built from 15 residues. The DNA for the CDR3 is TGTGCCAGCAGCTTATGGGACAGGTCAGGGGAGACCCAGTACTTC. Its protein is CASSLWDRSGETQYF.

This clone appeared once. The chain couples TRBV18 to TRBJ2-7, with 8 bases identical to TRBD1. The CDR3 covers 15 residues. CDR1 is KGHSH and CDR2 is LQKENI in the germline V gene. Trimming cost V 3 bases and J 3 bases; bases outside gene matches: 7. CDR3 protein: CASSPPGQVIYEQYF. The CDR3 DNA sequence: TGTGCCAGCTCACCCCCGGGACAGGTTATCTACGAGCAGTACTTC.

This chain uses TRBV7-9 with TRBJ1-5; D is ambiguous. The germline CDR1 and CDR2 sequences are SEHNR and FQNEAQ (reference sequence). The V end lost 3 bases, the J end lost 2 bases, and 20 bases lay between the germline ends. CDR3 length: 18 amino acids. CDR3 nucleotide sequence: TGTGCCAGCAGCTTGAGGGAAAGACGGTTCCGCGGCAATCAGCCCCAGCATTTT. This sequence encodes CASSLRERRFRGNQPQHF.

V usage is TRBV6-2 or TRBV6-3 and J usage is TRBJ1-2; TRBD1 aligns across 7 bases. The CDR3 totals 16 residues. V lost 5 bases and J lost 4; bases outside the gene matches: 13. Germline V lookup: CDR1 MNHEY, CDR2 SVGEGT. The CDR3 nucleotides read TGTGCCAGCAGTCCCAAACACCCGACAGGGATCTATGGCTACACCTTC. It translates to CASSPKHPTGIYGYTF.

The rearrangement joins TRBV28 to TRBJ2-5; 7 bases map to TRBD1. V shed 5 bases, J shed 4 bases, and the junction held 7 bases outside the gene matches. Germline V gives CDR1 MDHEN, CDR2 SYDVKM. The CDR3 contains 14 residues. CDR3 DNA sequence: TGTGCCAGCAGTACCCCCGACAGGGCAGAGACCCAGTACTTC. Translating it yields CASSTPDRAETQYF. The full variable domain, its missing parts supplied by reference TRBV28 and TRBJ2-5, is DVKVTQSSRYLVKRTGEKVFLECVQDMDHENMFWYRQDPGLGLRLIYFSYDVKMKEKGDIPEGYSVSREKKERFSLILESASTNQTSMYLCASSTPDRAETQYFGPGTRLLVL.

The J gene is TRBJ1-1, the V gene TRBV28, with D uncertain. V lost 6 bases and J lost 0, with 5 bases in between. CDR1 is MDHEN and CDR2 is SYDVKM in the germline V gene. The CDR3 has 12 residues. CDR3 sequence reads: CASRNLNTEAFF. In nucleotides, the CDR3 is TGTGCCAGCAGAAACTTGAACACTGAAGCTTTCTTT.

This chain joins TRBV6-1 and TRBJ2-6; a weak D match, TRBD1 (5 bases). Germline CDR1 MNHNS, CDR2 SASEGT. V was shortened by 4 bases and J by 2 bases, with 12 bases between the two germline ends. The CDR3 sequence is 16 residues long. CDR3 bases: TGTGCCAGCAGTGCGCGGCAGGGTGCTGGGGCCAACGTCCTGACTTTC. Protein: CASSARQGAGANVLTF.

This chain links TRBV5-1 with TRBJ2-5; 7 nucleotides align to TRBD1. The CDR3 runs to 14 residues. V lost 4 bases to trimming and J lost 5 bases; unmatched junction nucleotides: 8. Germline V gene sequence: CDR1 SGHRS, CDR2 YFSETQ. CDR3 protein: CASSPDRERETQYF. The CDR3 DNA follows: TGCGCCAGCAGCCCCGACAGGGAGCGGGAGACCCAGTACTTC.

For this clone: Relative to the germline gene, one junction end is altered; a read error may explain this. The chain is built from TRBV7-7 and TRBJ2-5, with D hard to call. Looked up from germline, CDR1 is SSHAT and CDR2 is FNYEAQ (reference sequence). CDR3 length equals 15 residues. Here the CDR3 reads CASSSITPGQETQYF. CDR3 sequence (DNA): TGTGCTAGCAGCTCTATAACGCCGGGCCAAGAGACCCAGTACTTC.

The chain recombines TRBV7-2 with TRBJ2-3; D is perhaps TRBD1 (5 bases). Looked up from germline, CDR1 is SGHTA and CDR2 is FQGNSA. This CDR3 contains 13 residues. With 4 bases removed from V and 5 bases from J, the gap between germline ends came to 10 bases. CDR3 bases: TGTGCCAGCAGCTCAAGGGGTGGAGATACGCAGTATTTT. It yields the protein CASSSRGGDTQYF.

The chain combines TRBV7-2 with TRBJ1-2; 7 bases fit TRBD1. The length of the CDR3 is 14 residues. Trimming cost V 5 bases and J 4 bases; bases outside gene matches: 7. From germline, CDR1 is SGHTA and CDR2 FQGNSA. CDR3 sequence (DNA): TGTGCCAGCAGCCCAAGACAGGGATCCTATGGCTACACCTTC. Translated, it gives CASSPRQGSYGYTF.

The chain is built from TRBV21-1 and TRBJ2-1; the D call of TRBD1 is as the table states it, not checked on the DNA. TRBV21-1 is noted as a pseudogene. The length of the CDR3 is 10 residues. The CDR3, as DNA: TGTGCCAGCAGCAACCAAGAGCAGTTCTTC. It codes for CASSNQEQFF.

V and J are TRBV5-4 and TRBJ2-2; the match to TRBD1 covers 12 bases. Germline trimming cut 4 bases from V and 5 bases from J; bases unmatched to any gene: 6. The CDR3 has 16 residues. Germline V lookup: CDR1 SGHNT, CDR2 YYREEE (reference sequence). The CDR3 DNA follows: TGTGCCAGCAGCCCCCCGGGACAGGGGGCAACCGGGGAGCTGTTTTTT. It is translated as CASSPPGQGATGELFF.

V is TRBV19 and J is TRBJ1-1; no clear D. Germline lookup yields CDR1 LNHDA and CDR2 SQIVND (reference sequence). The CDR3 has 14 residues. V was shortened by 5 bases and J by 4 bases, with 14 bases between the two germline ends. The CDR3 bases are TGTGCCAGTAGTTTTGGCTCGGGGATCACTGAAGCTTTCTTT. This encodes CASSFGSGITEAFF.

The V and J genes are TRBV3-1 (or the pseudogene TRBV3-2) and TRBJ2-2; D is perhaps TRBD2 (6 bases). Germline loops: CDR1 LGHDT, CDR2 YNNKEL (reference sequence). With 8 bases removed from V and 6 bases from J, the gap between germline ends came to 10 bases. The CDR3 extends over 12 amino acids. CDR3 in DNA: TGTGCCAGCGGGAGGTTACCCGGGGAGCTGTTTTTT. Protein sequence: CASGRLPGELFF.

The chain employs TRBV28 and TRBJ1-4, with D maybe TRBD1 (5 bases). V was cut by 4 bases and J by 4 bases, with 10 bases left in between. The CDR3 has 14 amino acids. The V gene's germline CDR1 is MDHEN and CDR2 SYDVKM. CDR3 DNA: TGTGCCAGCAGTTCAGGGCAGGGTAATGAAAAACTGTTTTTT. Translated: CASSSGQGNEKLFF.

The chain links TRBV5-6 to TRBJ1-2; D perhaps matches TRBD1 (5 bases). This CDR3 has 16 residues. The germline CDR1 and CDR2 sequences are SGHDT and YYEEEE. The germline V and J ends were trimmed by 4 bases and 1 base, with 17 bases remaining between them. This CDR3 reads CASSRGWGENNYGYTF. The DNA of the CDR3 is TGTGCCAGCAGCCGTGGTTGGGGGGAAAATAACTATGGCTACACCTTC.